These T cell receptor beta chains were read from a single sample in a study of blood T cells in healthy people across ages. One entry per CDR3 protein, called by TCRdb with MiXCR from the 5' RACE reads. The data contain some 1.5 million distinct CDR3 sequences, approximately 30% of them singletons. Sequenced: blood. These receptors were obtained from a woman aged 25 to 39 in good health. Both conserved end residues are part of each CDR3. Each record gives: CDR3 DNA, CDR3 protein, D gene, J gene, V gene, CDR3 length, clone size. D genes are given only for firm matches. Clone size is shown for a subset of rows, as once, few, many or a class of expanded clone.

TGTGCCAGCAGCTTAGTAGGCGCAAATCAGCCCCAGCATTTT,CASSLVGANQPQHF,NA,TRBJ1-5,TRBV7-2,14,few
TGTGCCAGCCGAGGGGCGGACGCAACTAATGAAAAACGGTTTTTT,CASRGADATNEKRFF,NA,TRBJ1-4,TRBV7-9,15,NA
TGTGCCATCAGTGAAAGGCGGGACGGAGAGACCCAGTACTTC,CAISERRDGETQYF,NA,TRBJ2-5,TRBV10-3,14,few
TGTGCCAGCACCCACCGGGTCGTCAACACTGAAGCTTTCTTT,CASTHRVVNTEAFF,NA,TRBJ1-1,TRBV7-9,14,NA
TGTGCCAGCAGCCCAGCGGTGCGCTCCTACAATAAGCAGTTCTTC,CASSPAVRSYNKQFF,NA,TRBJ2-1,TRBV6-5,15,NA
TGTGCCAGTCGGCCCTCGTGGGGCGATAATTCACCCCTCCACTTT,CASRPSWGDNSPLHF,NA,TRBJ1-6,TRBV9,15,NA
TGTGCCAGCAGTGAAGTTACAGGGTACTTTTCCCTTGAGCAGTACTTC,CASSEVTGYFSLEQYF,NA,TRBJ2-7,TRBV2,16,NA
TGTGCCAGCAGCGTAGGAGTAGCGGGGTCCTACAATGAGCAGCTCTTC,CASSVGVAGSYNEQLF,TRBD2,TRBJ2-1,TRBV9,16,NA
TGTGCCAGTAGTGATTTTCTCACTGAAGCTTTCTTT,CASSDFLTEAFF,NA,TRBJ1-1,TRBV19,12,NA
TGCGCCAGCAGACTAACCGCGACTGGTGGAAACACCGGGGAGCTGTTTTTT,CASRLTATGGNTGELFF,NA,TRBJ2-2,TRBV5-1,17,few
TGTGCCAGCAGCATGACTTCAGGGAAAGATACGCAGTATTTT,CASSMTSGKDTQYF,NA,TRBJ2-3,TRBV27,14,NA
TGCAGTGCTAGAGATGCCAGCGAGAGCTCCTACGAGCAGTACTTC,CSARDASESSYEQYF,NA,TRBJ2-7,TRBV20-1,15,few
TGCGCCAGCAGCCCCGCGGCGGGGGGGGAATACGAGCAGTACTTC,CASSPAAGGEYEQYF,TRBD2,TRBJ2-7,TRBV5-1,15,many
TGTGCCAGCAGCTTAACGCTAGGGGGCAATGAGCAGTACTTC,CASSLTLGGNEQYF,TRBD1,TRBJ2-7,TRBV11-2,14,NA
TGTGCCAGCAGCGTAGTGGGGGAACATGGCTACACCTTC,CASSVVGEHGYTF,NA,TRBJ1-2,TRBV9,13,few
TGCAGTGCTAGAGATCTTTCGGAGGGAAGCTCCTACAATGAGCAGTTCTTC,CSARDLSEGSSYNEQFF,NA,TRBJ2-1,TRBV20-1,17,NA
TGTGCCAGCAGGCGCCGGGACGCATCCTACGAGCAGTACTTC,CASRRRDASYEQYF,NA,TRBJ2-7,TRBV6-6,14,NA
TGTGCCAGCAGCTCCGGCAATGCGGGGCAGTTCTTC,CASSSGNAGQFF,NA,TRBJ2-1,TRBV7-6,12,NA
TGTGCCAGCACCCTGAGACAGGTCAATCAGCCCCAGCATTTT,CASTLRQVNQPQHF,NA,TRBJ1-5,TRBV12-3/TRBV12-4,14,few
TGTGCCACCAGTGATCCCCGGGACGACCAAGAGACCCAGTACTTC,CATSDPRDDQETQYF,NA,TRBJ2-5,TRBV24-1,15,NA
TGCGCCAGCAATCCAGCGGGGTCCTCCCACAATGAGCAGTTCTTC,CASNPAGSSHNEQFF,TRBD2,TRBJ2-1,TRBV5-1,15,NA
TGTGCCAGCAGTCAAGCCAACTATGGCTACACCTTC,CASSQANYGYTF,NA,TRBJ1-2,TRBV12-3/TRBV12-4,12,many
TGTGCCAGTCGGCCCAATCCTTACAATGAGCAGTTCTTC,CASRPNPYNEQFF,NA,TRBJ2-1,TRBV27,13,NA
TGTGCCAGCAGTCAGGGGTCTAGCGGGAGCCCAGAGACCCAGTACTTC,CASSQGSSGSPETQYF,TRBD2,TRBJ2-5,TRBV6-6,16,few
TGCAGTGCTCGCAGGCCCATCCGGGACGGCTATGGCTACACCTTC,CSARRPIRDGYGYTF,NA,TRBJ1-2,TRBV20-1,15,NA
TGTGCCAGCAGCCTACGGGTTTTAAGTTCGCGGGATTACAATGAGCAGTTCTTC,CASSLRVLSSRDYNEQFF,NA,TRBJ2-1,TRBV7-9,18,NA
TGTGCCAGCAGTGTGAAGGGTAGGGAAACAGATACGCAGTATTTT,CASSVKGRETDTQYF,NA,TRBJ2-3,TRBV2,15,NA
TGCGCCAGCAGCTTGGGACTAGCGGGGGGCCCGGGCCAAGAGACCCAGTACTTC,CASSLGLAGGPGQETQYF,TRBD2,TRBJ2-5,TRBV5-1,18,many
TGCAGTGTCTGGGTCCGCCTGCGTGCGAGTTACGAGCAGTACTTC,CSVWVRLRASYEQYF,NA,TRBJ2-7,TRBV20-1,15,NA
TGTGCCAGCAAATTGTCATCGCTGGGGGAGACCCAGTACTTC,CASKLSSLGETQYF,NA,TRBJ2-5,TRBV12-3/TRBV12-4,14,NA
TGTGCCAGCTCATTCTACTCGAGCAGGGGAACCGGGGCCAACGTCCTGACTTTC,CASSFYSSRGTGANVLTF,NA,TRBJ2-6,TRBV18,18,NA
TGTGCCAGCAGCGGACTAGCGGGAGGGCCGAGAGATGAGCAGTTCTTC,CASSGLAGGPRDEQFF,TRBD2,TRBJ2-1,TRBV9,16,many
TGTGCCAGCAGCTTATTACGGGCCGGGGAGCTGTTTTTT,CASSLLRAGELFF,NA,TRBJ2-2,TRBV11-2,13,NA
TGCGCCAGCAGCTTGGGGGCCCAATCCTACGAGCAGTACTTC,CASSLGAQSYEQYF,NA,TRBJ2-7,TRBV5-1,14,NA
TGTGCCAGCAGTTACATGAGGTCGGATCAGCCCCAGCATTTT,CASSYMRSDQPQHF,NA,TRBJ1-5,TRBV6-2/TRBV6-3,14,NA
TGCAGTGCTCCCTCGGCGGGGGGGTTCTTGAACACTGAAGCTTTCTTT,CSAPSAGGFLNTEAFF,NA,TRBJ1-1,TRBV20-1,16,few
TGTGCCAGCGGGAGTAGGGTAACCCAGTACTTC,CASGSRVTQYF,NA,TRBJ2-5,TRBV12-3/TRBV12-4,11,many
TGTGCTAGTGGTCAATCAACGGAACAACTGTCCAACGAGCAGTACTTC,CASGQSTEQLSNEQYF,NA,TRBJ2-7,TRBV12-5,16,NA
TGCGCCAGCAGCCTGGCAGGGGACACGAATACGCAGTATTTT,CASSLAGDTNTQYF,NA,TRBJ2-3,TRBV5-1,14,few
TGTGCCAGCAGTTCCTCCCCGGGACAGGGTAGGAGATCCTACGGGCAGTACTTC,CASSSSPGQGRRSYGQYF,TRBD1,TRBJ2-7,TRBV6-5,18,NA
TGTGCCAGCAGCCCATTTGTGTTGAAAGAGCAGTTCTTC,CASSPFVLKEQFF,NA,TRBJ2-1,TRBV7-9,13,NA
TGTGCCAGCAGCCAAAGCTCGGGGTCCTACGAGCAGTACTTC,CASSQSSGSYEQYF,NA,TRBJ2-7,TRBV14,14,many
TGTGCCAGCAGCTTAACCTCAAATGAAAAACTGTTTTTT,CASSLTSNEKLFF,NA,TRBJ1-4,TRBV7-2,13,NA
TGTGCCAGCAGTACGGCACAGGGCTACGGAAACATTCAGTACTTC,CASSTAQGYGNIQYF,NA,TRBJ2-4,TRBV12-3/TRBV12-4,15,many
TGCAGTGCTAGAGGTGCGGGAGGTAACCAAGAGACCCAGTACTTC,CSARGAGGNQETQYF,TRBD2,TRBJ2-5,TRBV20-1,15,few
TGTGCCAGCAGCCCCCGAGATGGCACAGATACGCAGTATTTT,CASSPRDGTDTQYF,NA,TRBJ2-3,TRBV3-1,14,few
TGTGCCAGCAGCCAAGGATTAGGTAGCACTGAAGCTTTCTTT,CASSQGLGSTEAFF,NA,TRBJ1-1,TRBV3-1,14,few
TGTGCCAGCAGGGTATCAAGCTCCTACGAGCAGTACTTC,CASRVSSSYEQYF,NA,TRBJ2-7,TRBV25-1,13,many
TGTGCCAGCAGCTTACAACCGGGACCACAATACGAGCAGTACTTC,CASSLQPGPQYEQYF,NA,TRBJ2-7,TRBV7-2,15,many
TGCAGTGCTAGGCCCTCCGGGCAGGCTTGGAAGATGGGTGGTGGCTACACCTTC,CSARPSGQAWKMGGGYTF,NA,TRBJ1-2,TRBV20-1,18,NA
TGTGCCAGCAGCCAAGCCGTCTCAGCTTTCTTT,CASSQAVSAFF,NA,TRBJ1-1,TRBV3-1,11,NA